One sample yielded the 17 T cell receptor beta chains listed below, sequenced in a study of cytomegalovirus exposure and HLA in healthy donors. Amplification used 60 Vbeta primers and 13 Jbeta primers. The table came from immunoSEQ multiplex PCR; TCRdb's copy has only in-frame clones and leaves some out. Among about 180,000 clones listed, 82% were seen once. Sequenced material: PBMCs. All receptors derive from a middle-aged man in good health and CMV-seronegative.

The chain joins TRBV27 to TRBJ2-7, with 11 bases aligning to TRBD2. Germline loops: CDR1 MNHEY, CDR2 SMNVEV (reference sequence). The CDR3 extends over 14 amino acids. The trim removed 5 bases at V and 7 bases at J, leaving 7 bases unmatched. CDR3 nucleotides: TGTGCCAGCAGTGCGGCGACTAGCGGGGTTGAGCAGTACTTC. Amino acids: CASSAATSGVEQYF.

This chain uses TRBV20-1 with TRBJ1-2; no reliable D call. This CDR3 has 9 amino acids. V lost 3 bases to trimming and J lost 12 bases, with 8 bases between them. CDR1 DFQATT and CDR2 SNEGSKA come from the germline V gene (reference sequence). The CDR3 sequence is CSARRRDTF. In nucleotides, the CDR3 is TGCAGTGCTAGGCGGAGGGACACCTTC.

V is TRBV11-2 and J is TRBJ2-7, with TRBD2 matching 7 bases. The CDR3 has 12 amino acids. V shed 4 bases and J 4 bases; nucleotides not matched to a gene: 1. Germline V gene lookup returns CDR1 SGHAT and CDR2 FQNNGV. In nucleotides, the CDR3 is TGTGCCAGCAGCTGGGGGGGGTACGAGCAGTACTTC. Its protein product is CASSWGGYEQYF.

The rearrangement joins TRBV10-3 to TRBJ2-5, with TRBD2 matching over 7 bases. The J segment lost 7 bases and the V segment lost 8 bases, leaving 7 bases of the junction unmatched. The CDR3 runs to 12 residues. Germline values: CDR1 ENHRY, CDR2 SYGVKD. CDR3 nucleotides: TGTGCCATCGGCCCCGGGGAGGGGACCCAGTACTTC. Translation gives CAIGPGEGTQYF.

The chain couples TRBV4-3 to TRBJ2-3; 8 nucleotides agree with TRBD2. V shed 0 bases and J 2 bases; nucleotides not matched to a gene: 7. The CDR3 is 17 residues long. Germline V gives CDR1 LGHNA, CDR2 YSLEER. The CDR3 DNA is TGCGCCAGCAGCCAAGATCGTTGGGGACTAGTCACAGATACGCAGTATTTT. Translation: CASSQDRWGLVTDTQYF.

Note on this clone: Other nucleotide sequences in the sample specify the same CDR3. The V call is TRBV7-9, the J call TRBJ1-1; a weak D match, TRBD1 (5 bases). From germline, CDR1 is SEHNR and CDR2 FQNEAQ (reference sequence). Trimming cost V 5 bases and J 1 base, with 8 bases left between them. The CDR3 extends over 13 amino acids. CDR3 DNA sequence: TGTGCCAGCAGCCTTCAGGGGAACACTGAAGCTTTCTTT. Amino acid sequence: CASSLQGNTEAFF.

The chain recombines TRBV5-1 with TRBJ2-3; TRBD1 is a possible D gene (5 bases). The CDR3 has 16 residues. V shed 0 bases and J shed 0 bases, with 11 bases lying between them. The germline V gene has CDR1 SGHRS and CDR2 YFSETQ. The CDR3 here is CASSLAGYKSTDTQYF. CDR3 bases: TGCGCCAGCAGCTTGGCAGGGTATAAGAGCACAGATACGCAGTATTTT.

The V gene is TRBV30, the J gene TRBJ1-3; D is possibly TRBD1 (6 bases). Trimming took 7 bases from V and 2 from J, leaving 15 bases between them. The CDR3 contains 14 residues. Germline V gene data show CDR1 as GTSNPN and CDR2 as SVGIG (reference sequence). The CDR3 sequence: CASLNTGTGNTIYF. The CDR3 nucleotides are TGTGCCTCCTTAAACACAGGGACTGGAAACACCATATATTTT.

The chain employs TRBV5-1 and TRBJ2-1; tentative D call: TRBD2 (6 bases). V lost 3 bases and J 10 bases, leaving 11 bases between the germline ends. CDR1 SGHRS and CDR2 YFSETQ come from the germline V gene. The CDR3 extends over 12 amino acids. CDR3 bases: TGCGCCAGCAGCTCAATTGGGGGGGAGCAGTTCTTC. As protein: CASSSIGGEQFF.

This clone was found a few times. The genes are TRBV18 and TRBJ1-1; D is ambiguous. Trimming left V 3 bases short and J 5 bases short, with 19 bases between. CDR3 length: 16 amino acids. Germline V gene lookup returns CDR1 KGHSH and CDR2 LQKENI. CDR3 protein: CASSPPSGRVSTEAFF. The CDR3 region has the DNA TGTGCCAGCTCACCGCCGTCGGGTCGGGTGTCGACTGAAGCTTTCTTT.

On this clone: Other DNA sequences of this sample code for an identical CDR3. The J gene is TRBJ2-5, the V gene TRBV18, with 9 bases that match TRBD1. The CDR3 sequence is 13 residues long. The V gene end was trimmed by 6 bases and the J gene end by 4 bases; junction bases not matched to a gene: 3. Germline-derived CDR1 and CDR2 are KGHSH and LQKENI. The CDR3 is CASSLGQGETQYF. The CDR3 bases are TGTGCCAGCTCGCTGGGACAGGGAGAGACCCAGTACTTC.

The chain joins TRBV25-1 to TRBJ1-5, with D perhaps matching TRBD1 (5 bases). Trimming took 5 bases from V and 4 from J, leaving 9 bases between them. Germline assignment: CDR1 MGHDK and CDR2 SYGVNS. This CDR3 is built from 13 residues. The CDR3 bases are TGTGCCAGCAGTAGGCAGGGTAATCAGCCCCAGCATTTT. Translated: CASSRQGNQPQHF.

The V call is TRBV18, the J call TRBJ2-2, with D hard to call. In germline, CDR1 is KGHSH, CDR2 LQKENI. CDR3 length: 15 residues. The V end lost 8 bases, the J end lost 0 bases, and 13 bases lay between the germline ends. As DNA, the CDR3 is TGTGCCAGCATGATGACAACCACGAACACCGGGGAGCTGTTTTTT. As protein: CASMMTTTNTGELFF.

This chain links TRBV7-9 with TRBJ1-1; TRBD1 agrees at 7 bases. CDR1 SEHNR and CDR2 FQNEAQ come from the germline V gene (reference sequence). The CDR3 spans 14 residues. V trimming: 4 bases; J trimming: 0 bases; junction bases outside the gene matches: 2. For the CDR3, the DNA is TGTGCCAGCAGCTCGGACAGGTTGAACACTGAAGCTTTCTTT. This translates into CASSSDRLNTEAFF.

V and J are TRBV11-2 and TRBJ2-5; 9 positions match TRBD1. The J call could be wrong; TRBJ2-7 is a better fit for the DNA end. CDR1 and CDR2 (germline): SGHAT, FQNNGV. The CDR3 totals 16 residues. This CDR3 reads CASSLGRDRVNHEQYF. DNA for the CDR3: TGTGCCAGCAGCTTAGGGAGGGACAGGGTCAACCACGAGCAGTACTTC.

This clone was found once. This chain uses TRBV28 with TRBJ2-2, with D unresolved. The V gene lost 3 bases and the J gene lost 2 bases, with 10 bases spanning the gap. CDR3 length: 15 amino acids. Germline values: CDR1 MDHEN, CDR2 SYDVKM. In DNA, the CDR3 is TGTGCCAGCAGTTTTCGGTGGTCTAACACCGGGGAGCTGTTTTTT. This gives the protein CASSFRWSNTGELFF.

V usage is TRBV6-1 and J usage is TRBJ1-2; D remains unclear. The CDR3 is 12 residues long. V lost 6 bases and J 7 bases, leaving 12 bases between the germline ends. The V gene's germline CDR1 is MNHNS and CDR2 SASEGT. CDR3 bases: TGTGCCAGCAGAGGATCAGGAGGTGGCTACACCTTC. Translating it yields CASRGSGGGYTF.